The 18 T cell receptor beta chains in this list originate from one sample, sequenced in a study of beta chain features in type 1 diabetes. Regarding the study as a whole: Moderate yet significant TCRB CDR3 shortening was seen in Type 1 diabetes patients in all four CD4+ subsets.

Which antigens these TCRs recognize remains unknown. Isolated RNA was reverse transcribed in full, so expressed TCRB transcripts were sequenced. Using immunoSEQ multiplex PCR, the repertoire was profiled, and TCRdb retains in-frame clones only, with some absent. The table has fewer than 450,000 clones, approximately 13% seen once; the top ten hold roughly 0.015%. The specimen was naive CD4+ T cells from blood. The receptors come from a woman between 18 and 29 years old with type 1 diabetes.

The chain uses TRBV7-2 and TRBJ2-2; 9 positions agree with TRBD2. The CDR3 runs to 15 residues. V lost 10 bases to trimming and J lost 7 bases; unmatched junction nucleotides: 13. Germline loops: CDR1 SGHTA, CDR2 FQGNSA. The CDR3 DNA follows: TGTGCCATCCCGGTTGGTAGCGGGAGAAGCGGGGAGCTGTTTTTT. Amino acids: CAIPVGSGRSGELFF.

V and J are TRBV7-8 and TRBJ2-1; 8 nucleotides line up with TRBD2. The V segment lost 1 base and the J segment 2 bases; nucleotides outside the gene matches: 10. Germline V gene sequence: CDR1 SGHVS, CDR2 FQNEAQ. This CDR3 has 18 residues. The CDR3 nucleotides are TGTGCCAGCAGCTTAGACGGGAGGGCCGTATCGGCCTACAATGAGCAGTTCTTC. As protein: CASSLDGRAVSAYNEQFF.

The chain has TRBV18 and TRBJ1-5, with TRBD1 matching 7 bases. The germline CDR1 and CDR2 sequences are KGHSH and LQKENI. This CDR3 spans 16 amino acids. J lost 2 bases, V lost 2 bases, and 6 bases had no gene match. CDR3 sequence: CASSPTGAGGNQPQHF. In nucleotides, the CDR3 is TGTGCCAGCTCACCAACAGGGGCCGGGGGCAATCAGCCCCAGCATTTT.

This clone has only a few counts. Other DNA sequences in the same sample also yield this CDR3. The chain employs TRBV5-4 and TRBJ1-1, with 7 nucleotides matching TRBD1. The CDR3 consists of 14 residues. The J segment lost 4 bases and the V segment lost 0 bases, leaving 3 bases of the junction unmatched. Per germline, CDR1 SGHNT and CDR2 YYREEE (reference sequence). CDR3 residues: CASSLGQGGTEAFF. The CDR3, as DNA: TGTGCCAGCAGCTTGGGACAGGGCGGCACTGAAGCTTTCTTT.

This clone turned up a few times. The chain recombines TRBV18 with TRBJ2-7, with D tentatively TRBD1 (6 bases). V was clipped by 2 bases and J by 1 base, with 12 bases between them. This CDR3 region has 15 residues. In germline, CDR1 is KGHSH, CDR2 LQKENI. DNA of the CDR3: TGTGCCAGCTCACCAATCGGGACACTATCCTACGAGCAGTACTTC. This translates into CASSPIGTLSYEQYF.

V and J are TRBV14 and TRBJ2-1, with D possibly being TRBD2 (6 bases). The CDR3 length is 15 residues. CDR1 SGHDN and CDR2 FVKESK come from the germline V gene. Trimming left V 4 bases short and J 4 bases short, with 14 bases between. The chain's CDR3 is CASSRVGGSYNEQFF. DNA of the CDR3: TGTGCCAGCAGCCGAGTCGGGGGATCATACAATGAGCAGTTCTTC.

This clone was recorded a few times. This chain joins TRBV7-2 and TRBJ1-3; D call uncertain. The CDR3 loop spans 15 amino acids. CDR1 is SGHTA, CDR2 FQGNSA, per germline. The V gene lost 1 base and the J gene lost 1 base, with 8 bases spanning the gap. The DNA for the CDR3 is TGTGCCAGCAGCTTAGGACTGGGTTCTGGAAACACCATATATTTT. This codes for CASSLGLGSGNTIYF.

This clone has just a few counts. This rearrangement joins TRBV4-3 to TRBJ2-7; D is perhaps TRBD1 (5 bases). CDR1 and CDR2 (germline): LGHNA, YSLEER. The CDR3 spans 15 residues. V lost 2 bases and J 11 bases, leaving 22 bases between the germline ends. Here the CDR3 reads CASSQPQRPHRREYV. As DNA, the CDR3 is TGCGCCAGCAGCCAACCTCAAAGACCCCACAGGAGAGAGTACGTC.

This sequence joins TRBV11-2 and TRBJ2-3; D unresolved. Per the germline V gene, CDR1 is SGHAT and CDR2 is FQNNGV. This CDR3 is built from 13 residues. Trimming removed 8 bases from V and 3 bases from J, with 12 bases in between. CDR3 nucleotides: TGTGCCAGCGGCGGTATAGGAACAGATACGCAGTATTTT. Its protein is CASGGIGTDTQYF.

This clone was observed a handful of times. V is TRBV5-4 and J is TRBJ2-1, with 9 bases matching TRBD2. Germline V gene data show CDR1 as SGHNT and CDR2 as YYREEE (reference sequence). The CDR3 contains 15 residues. Trimming cost V 0 bases and J 6 bases; bases outside gene matches: 4. The CDR3 DNA sequence: TGTGCCAGCAGCTTGGAGGGCGGGAGGGCCAATGAGCAGTTCTTC. Its translation is CASSLEGGRANEQFF.

The V call is TRBV5-1, the J call TRBJ1-2, with D perhaps TRBD1 (6 bases). Germline CDR1 reads SGHRS; CDR2 reads YFSETQ. This CDR3 comprises 13 residues. The V end was cut by 4 bases, the J end by 10 bases, with 17 bases between. The chain's CDR3 is CASSAQGLKDYTF. The DNA of the CDR3 is TGCGCCAGCAGCGCGCAGGGGCTCAAGGACTACACCTTC.

V gene TRBV7-9 combines with J gene TRBJ1-4, with TRBD1 matching over 7 bases. The germline gives CDR1 SEHNR, CDR2 FQNEAQ (reference sequence). Trimming removed 5 bases from V and 5 bases from J; junction bases left unmatched: 11. The CDR3 runs 16 residues. The CDR3 here is CASSPPPGQKNEKLFF. CDR3 sequence (DNA): TGTGCCAGCAGCCCACCCCCGGGACAGAAGAATGAAAAACTGTTTTTT.

V and J are TRBV7-3 and TRBJ2-1; TRBD2 agrees at 10 bases. The length of the CDR3 is 14 residues. Germline values: CDR1 SGHTA, CDR2 FQGTGA. The trim removed 5 bases at V and 8 bases at J, leaving 6 bases unmatched. The CDR3 here is CASSKAGGPDEQFF. CDR3 sequence (DNA): TGTGCCAGCAGCAAAGCGGGAGGGCCCGATGAGCAGTTCTTC.

This clone was detected only a few times. The rearrangement links TRBV4-3 to TRBJ2-6, with a tentative D call TRBD2 (6 bases). V dropped 4 bases and J dropped 1 base, with 11 bases sitting between them. Germline lookup yields CDR1 LGHNA and CDR2 YSLEER. This CDR3 is built from 16 residues. CDR3 amino acids: CASSPWGESGANVLTF. The CDR3 nucleotides read TGCGCCAGCAGCCCGTGGGGGGAATCTGGGGCCAACGTCCTGACTTTC.

V usage is TRBV28 and J usage is TRBJ2-6; D unclear. With 6 bases removed from V and 0 bases from J, the gap between germline ends came to 12 bases. The CDR3 extends over 16 amino acids. Germline CDR1 and CDR2: MDHEN and SYDVKM. The chain's CDR3 is CASSQTTASGANVLTF. The CDR3 bases are TGTGCCAGCAGCCAAACCACAGCCTCTGGGGCCAACGTCCTGACTTTC.

The chain employs TRBV2 and TRBJ1-2, with D hard to call. Looked up from germline, CDR1 is SNHLY and CDR2 is FYNNEI. The V and J ends lost 2 bases and 8 bases respectively, with 12 bases between them. The CDR3 contains 13 residues. In DNA, the CDR3 is TGTGCCAGCAGTGAACCAGGCCTCCTGGGCTACACCTTC. Protein product: CASSEPGLLGYTF.

This sequence joins TRBV5-1 and TRBJ1-2; possibly TRBD1 for D (5 bases). CDR1 SGHRS and CDR2 YFSETQ come from the germline V gene. The CDR3 has 13 residues. Between the trimmed V and J ends, which lost 0 bases and 8 bases, there was a span of 11 bases. The CDR3 region has the DNA TGCGCCAGCAGCTTGGAAGGGGTACGAGGCTACACCTTC. Protein: CASSLEGVRGYTF. The whole variable domain, remainder taken from reference TRBV5-1 and TRBJ1-2, is KAGVTQTPRYLIKTRGQQVTLSCSPISGHRSVSWYQQTPGQGLQFLFEYFSETQRNKGNFPGRFSGRQFSNSRSEMNVSTLELGDSALYLCASSLEGVRGYTFGSGTRLTVV.

The J gene is TRBJ2-1, the V gene TRBV11-2; 7 nucleotides line up with TRBD1. The CDR3 covers 12 residues. The ends lost 3 bases at V and 12 bases at J; junction bases unmatched: 5. Germline values: CDR1 SGHAT, CDR2 FQNNGV. This chain's CDR3 is CASSFATGWQFF. DNA for the CDR3: TGTGCCAGCAGCTTCGCGACAGGGTGGCAGTTCTTC.